These T cell receptor beta chains were read from a single sample in a study of neurological immune-mediated disorders. One entry per CDR3 protein results from TCRdb running MiXCR on the 5' RACE reads. The table records about 60,000 distinct CDR3 sequences, around a tenth of them present only once. Sequenced: PBMCs. These TCRs come from a man younger than 40 in good health. Both conserved end residues are part of each CDR3. The order of the fields is clone size, D gene, J gene, V gene, CDR3 protein, CDR3 DNA. The D gene is left open where the match is weak. The size of a clone is reported for some rows only, either as once, few or many, or as a class for expanded clones.

- | - | TRBJ1-1 | TRBV29-1 | CSVESGLPGAFF | TGCAGCGTTGAGTCGGGACTCCCAGGAGCTTTCTTT
many | - | TRBJ1-3 | TRBV20-1 | CSAGGPAGSGNTIYF | TGCAGTGCTGGGGGACCGGCAGGGTCTGGAAACACCATATATTTT
many | - | TRBJ1-5 | TRBV6-1 | CASKTANQPQHF | TGTGCCAGCAAAACAGCCAATCAGCCCCAGCATTTT
many | - | TRBJ2-1 | TRBV20-1 | CLIASDNEQFF | TGCCTTATAGCGTCTGACAATGAGCAGTTCTTC
many | - | TRBJ2-5 | TRBV20-1 | CSAPGVAQETQYF | TGCAGTGCCCCTGGGGTAGCTCAAGAGACCCAGTACTTC
many | - | TRBJ1-4 | TRBV2 | CASKKGSTNEKLFF | TGTGCCAGTAAAAAGGGTTCAACTAATGAAAAACTGTTTTTT
many | TRBD1 | TRBJ2-1 | TRBV18 | CASSPGTGTINEQFF | TGTGCCAGCTCACCAGGGACAGGGACCATCAATGAGCAGTTCTTC
many | - | TRBJ2-7 | TRBV27 | CASSLSGIQNEQYF | TGTGCCAGCAGTTTAAGTGGGATCCAGAACGAGCAGTACTTC
many | - | TRBJ2-5 | TRBV4-2 | CASSQEITAQETQYF | TGTGCCAGCAGCCAGGAAATCACGGCACAAGAGACCCAGTACTTC
many | - | TRBJ2-7 | TRBV20-1 | CSASKDRSSYEQYF | TGCAGTGCTAGTAAGGACAGATCGAGTTACGAGCAGTACTTC
many | TRBD1 | TRBJ1-6 | TRBV10-3 | CAIRGTGDNSPLHF | TGTGCCATCAGGGGGACAGGGGATAATTCACCCCTCCACTTT
many | - | TRBJ2-1 | TRBV12-3/TRBV12-4 | CASSLGPLDEQFF | TGTGCCAGCAGTTTAGGGCCCCTCGATGAGCAGTTCTTC
many | - | TRBJ2-2 | TRBV5-1 | CASSTQGTGELFF | TGCGCCAGCAGTACACAGGGCACCGGGGAGCTGTTTTTT
many | - | TRBJ1-5 | TRBV7-2 | CASSFQQGRSNQPQHF | TGTGCCAGCAGCTTTCAACAGGGTCGCAGCAATCAGCCCCAGCATTTT
many | - | TRBJ2-1 | TRBV12-3/TRBV12-4 | CASNSNEQFF | TGTGCCAGCAACTCCAATGAGCAGTTCTTC